The 22 T cell receptor beta chains in this list originate from one sample, sequenced in a study of T cell responses to AZD1222 COVID-19 vaccine. The data were produced by immunoSEQ multiplex PCR, yet TCRdb's version contains in-frame clones alone and is incomplete. This sample carries 100,000 to 120,000 clones, around 89% of them seen once, and the ten largest clones take around 10%. The source was peripheral blood, collected on day 0 of AZD1222 vaccination. These receptors all come from an adult in good health.

This chain connects TRBV11-3 to TRBJ2-1, with D hard to call. V was cut by 5 bases and J by 13 bases, with 18 bases left in between. The CDR3 is 13 amino acids. Germline V gene sequence: CDR1 SGHNT, CDR2 YENEEA. The CDR3 reads CASSPNQQTPQFF. CDR3 sequence (DNA): TGTGCCAGCAGCCCTAACCAGCAAACCCCCCAGTTCTTC.

V is TRBV2 and J is TRBJ1-5; D unclear. The V end lost 0 bases, the J end lost 6 bases, and 3 bases lay between the germline ends. The germline V gene encodes CDR1 SNHLY and CDR2 FYNNEI. CDR3 length equals 12 residues. This CDR3 reads CASSEARQPQHF. The CDR3 DNA follows: TGTGCCAGCAGTGAAGCGCGTCAGCCCCAGCATTTT.

The V and J genes are TRBV28 and TRBJ1-1; 7 nucleotides align to TRBD1. Germline values: CDR1 MDHEN, CDR2 SYDVKM. V dropped 6 bases and J dropped 5; count of bases not matched to a gene: 15. The CDR3 spans 16 residues. The DNA for the CDR3 is TGTGCCAGCAGGTTACCCCTTGGGCAGGGGGTGACTGAAGCTTTCTTT. Protein sequence: CASRLPLGQGVTEAFF.

The chain has TRBV19 and TRBJ2-3, with 15 nucleotides matching TRBD2. Germline CDR1 is LNHDA and CDR2 is SQIVND (reference sequence). Trimming cost V 4 bases and J 3 bases; bases outside gene matches: 5. This CDR3 contains 17 residues. This CDR3 reads CASSKGTSGRWTDTQYF. For the CDR3, the DNA is TGTGCCAGTAGTAAAGGGACTAGCGGGAGGTGGACAGATACGCAGTATTTT.

This chain connects TRBV12-3 or TRBV12-4 to TRBJ1-5, with D possibly TRBD1 on 6 matching bases. The CDR3 is 13 amino acids. V was pared by 4 bases and J by 4 bases, with 8 bases between. The CDR3 protein is CASSWTVNQPQHF. DNA of the CDR3: TGTGCCAGCAGTTGGACAGTTAATCAGCCCCAGCATTTT.

The CDR3: CASSLEGKGLYGYTF. In nucleotides, the CDR3 is TGTGCCAGCAGCTTGGAAGGTAAAGGCCTGTATGGCTACACCTTC. The rearrangement links TRBV5-4 to TRBJ1-2; D gene ambiguous. The CDR3 has 15 amino acids. The V end lost 0 bases, the J end lost 5 bases, and 14 bases lay between the germline ends. Germline-derived CDR1 and CDR2 are SGHNT and YYREEE (reference sequence).

V usage is TRBV6-1 and J usage is TRBJ2-1; 7 positions match TRBD1. The CDR3 covers 19 residues. Germline CDR1 and CDR2: MNHNS and SASEGT. With 0 bases clipped from V and 4 bases from J, the junction kept 15 bases outside the gene matches. The CDR3 DNA reads as TGTGCCAGCAGTGAAGCGCTTCGGGGACAGCTGGGGAAATACAATGAGCAGTTCTTC. Encoded protein: CASSEALRGQLGKYNEQFF.

The V call is TRBV7-3, the J call TRBJ1-1; 8 positions match TRBD1. J gave up 6 bases and V 6 bases, and 6 bases lay outside the gene matches. Germline V gene lookup returns CDR1 SGHTA and CDR2 FQGTGA. The CDR3 loop spans 13 amino acids. The CDR3 spells CASSYLQGAEAFF. In DNA, the CDR3 is TGTGCCAGCAGTTACCTACAGGGGGCTGAAGCTTTCTTT. Supplemented by reference TRBV7-3 and TRBJ1-1, the full variable domain reads GAGVSQTPSNKVTEKGKYVELRCDPISGHTALYWYRQSLGQGPEFLIYFQGTGAADDSGLPNDRFFAVRPEGSVSTLKIQRTERGDSAVYLCASSYLQGAEAFFGQGTRLTVV.

The chain combines TRBV4-1 with TRBJ2-3, with 11 bases lining up with TRBD2. Germline CDR1 MGHRA, CDR2 YSYEKL. Unmatched junction bases numbered 1, after V lost 2 bases and J lost 0 bases. The CDR3 runs to 16 residues. CDR3 in amino acids: CASSQRTSGSTDTQYF. The CDR3 coding sequence is TGCGCCAGCAGCCAACGGACTAGCGGGAGCACAGATACGCAGTATTTT.

The V gene is TRBV7-2, the J gene TRBJ1-5; TRBD1 might be the D (5 bases). V shed 5 bases and J shed 7 bases, with 15 bases lying between them. Germline V gives CDR1 SGHTA, CDR2 FQGNSA. This CDR3 is built from 14 residues. The CDR3 DNA is TGTGCCAGCAGCCCCACGTCAGGGCGGCAGCCCCAGCATTTT. Encoded protein: CASSPTSGRQPQHF.

The V call is TRBV7-3, the J call TRBJ2-2, with TRBD2 matching over 9 bases. The CDR3 has 17 residues. V was pared by 5 bases and J by 3 bases, with 10 bases of the junction left unmatched. Germline loops: CDR1 SGHTA, CDR2 FQGTGA. CDR3 nucleotide sequence: TGTGCCAGCAGCCGAAAGAAGGTAGCGGGAGACACCGGGGAGCTGTTTTTT. As protein: CASSRKKVAGDTGELFF. Full variable domain (missing parts from reference TRBV7-3 and TRBJ2-2): GAGVSQTPSNKVTEKGKYVELRCDPISGHTALYWYRQSLGQGPEFLIYFQGTGAADDSGLPNDRFFAVRPEGSVSTLKIQRTERGDSAVYLCASSRKKVAGDTGELFFGEGSRLTVL.

The chain combines TRBV9 with TRBJ1-2; D gene uncertain. CDR1 SGDLS and CDR2 YYNGEE come from the germline V gene. With 4 bases removed from V and 3 bases from J, the gap between germline ends came to 10 bases. The length of the CDR3 is 13 residues. The DNA of the CDR3 is TGTGCCAGCAGCCCAGACGAGGACTATGGCTACACCTTC. Translated, it gives CASSPDEDYGYTF.

The chain is built from TRBV11-2 and TRBJ2-2; 7 nucleotides line up with TRBD1. The CDR3 has 15 amino acids. Germline assignment: CDR1 SGHAT and CDR2 FQNNGV. J was trimmed by 1 base and V by 3 bases; bases with no gene match: 2. The DNA of the CDR3 is TGTGCCAGCAGCTTCCGGGACAGGAACACCGGGGAGCTGTTTTTT. It translates to CASSFRDRNTGELFF.

This clone was detected once. The chain couples TRBV28 to TRBJ1-4, with D tentatively TRBD1 (5 bases). The CDR3 is 14 residues long. Trimming cost V 3 bases and J 7 bases, with 12 bases left between them. Germline V gene data show CDR1 as MDHEN and CDR2 as SYDVKM. CDR3 protein: CASSLGGIREKLFF. The DNA of the CDR3 is TGTGCCAGCAGTTTGGGGGGAATTCGTGAAAAACTGTTTTTT.

The chain employs TRBV19 and TRBJ1-5; 10 bases are shared with TRBD1. This CDR3 is 14 amino acids long. Germline V gene sequence: CDR1 LNHDA, CDR2 SQIVND (reference sequence). V was clipped by 6 bases and J by 4 bases; unmatched bases: 3. The CDR3 protein is CASRGQGSNQPQHF. The CDR3 DNA reads as TGTGCCAGTAGGGGACAGGGGTCAAATCAGCCCCAGCATTTT.

This chain links TRBV13 with TRBJ2-5; D possibly corresponds to TRBD1 (5 bases). The V end lost 11 bases, the J end lost 5 bases, and 15 bases lay between the germline ends. Germline assignment: CDR1 PRHDT and CDR2 FYEKMQ (reference sequence). The CDR3 covers 12 residues. The CDR3 DNA reads TGTGCCGTCAGTAGGGGTGTGGAGACCCAGTACTTC. Translated, it gives CAVSRGVETQYF.

The chain recombines TRBV11-1 with TRBJ2-2; 7 bases are shared with TRBD1. The CDR3 has 14 amino acids. After removal of 9 bases from V and 5 bases from J, the junction contained 9 bases not matched to a gene. The germline V gene has CDR1 SGHAT and CDR2 FQDESV (reference sequence). In DNA, the CDR3 is TGTGCCAGTAAGGGACAGCAGAAAACCGGGGAGCTGTTTTTT. Translated: CASKGQQKTGELFF.

The gene calls are TRBV7-8 and TRBJ2-1; TRBD2 aligns across 9 bases. Germline values: CDR1 SGHVS, CDR2 FQNEAQ. After removal of 3 bases from V and 9 bases from J, the junction contained 6 bases not matched to a gene. CDR3 length equals 14 residues. In DNA, the CDR3 is TGTGCCAGCAGCTTGGGCGGGAGGGCGGCTGAGCAGTTCTTC. Translating gives CASSLGGRAAEQFF.

This clone is a singleton in its sample. The chain has TRBV10-1 and TRBJ2-7; 12 bases are a match to TRBD1. The CDR3 loop spans 15 amino acids. Per germline, CDR1 WNHNN and CDR2 SYGVQD (reference sequence). V dropped 0 bases and J dropped 6; count of bases not matched to a gene: 3. CDR3 in DNA: TGCGCCAGCAGTGAGTCGGGACAGGGGGCGTTCGAGCAGTACTTC. This sequence encodes CASSESGQGAFEQYF.

The gene calls are TRBV27 and TRBJ2-7, with a weak D call TRBD2 (5 bases). This CDR3 contains 14 residues. V was trimmed by 0 bases and J by 2 bases, leaving 8 bases between them. In germline, CDR1 is MNHEY, CDR2 SMNVEV (reference sequence). CDR3 sequence: CASSLSSRAYEQYF. The CDR3 bases are TGTGCCAGCAGTTTATCGTCGCGGGCCTACGAGCAGTACTTC.

The chain carries TRBV27 and TRBJ1-5, with D possibly matching TRBD1 (5 bases). The germline gives CDR1 MNHEY, CDR2 SMNVEV (reference sequence). V was clipped by 6 bases and J by 5 bases, with 14 bases between them. The CDR3 sequence is 14 residues long. The CDR3 nucleotides read TGTGCCAGCAGAAATGGGGGTGAAGATCAGCCCCAGCATTTT. As protein: CASRNGGEDQPQHF.

This chain connects TRBV5-4 to TRBJ2-3; D ambiguous. The germline CDR1 and CDR2 sequences are SGHNT and YYREEE (reference sequence). The CDR3 contains 13 residues. The V gene lost 4 bases and the J gene lost 2 bases, with 8 bases spanning the gap. The CDR3 nucleotides are TGTGCCAGCAGCCCGATCGACACAGATACGCAGTATTTT. It is translated as CASSPIDTDTQYF.